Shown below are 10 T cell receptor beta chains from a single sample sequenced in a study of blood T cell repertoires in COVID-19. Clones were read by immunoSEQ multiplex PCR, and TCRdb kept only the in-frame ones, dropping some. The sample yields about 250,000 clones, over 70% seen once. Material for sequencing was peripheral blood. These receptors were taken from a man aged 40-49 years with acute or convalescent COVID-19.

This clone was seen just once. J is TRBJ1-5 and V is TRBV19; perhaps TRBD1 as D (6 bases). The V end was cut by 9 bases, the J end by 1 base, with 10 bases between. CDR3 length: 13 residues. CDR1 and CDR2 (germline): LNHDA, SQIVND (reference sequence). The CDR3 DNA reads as TGTGCCAGCGAGGACAGCAGCAATCAGCCCCAGCATTTT. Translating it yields CASEDSSNQPQHF.

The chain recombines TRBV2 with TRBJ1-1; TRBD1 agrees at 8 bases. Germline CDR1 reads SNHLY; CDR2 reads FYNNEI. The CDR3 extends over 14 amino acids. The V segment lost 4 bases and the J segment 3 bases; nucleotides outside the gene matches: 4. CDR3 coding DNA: TGTGCCAGCAGTGGAGGACAGGGTTACACTGAAGCTTTCTTT. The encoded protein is CASSGGQGYTEAFF.

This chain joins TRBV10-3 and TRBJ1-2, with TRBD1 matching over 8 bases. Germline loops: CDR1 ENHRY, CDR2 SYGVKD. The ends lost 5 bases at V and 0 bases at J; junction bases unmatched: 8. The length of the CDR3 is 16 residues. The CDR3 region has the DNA TGTGCCATCAGTATGACAGGGGAAGCCACTAACTATGGCTACACCTTC. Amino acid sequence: CAISMTGEATNYGYTF.

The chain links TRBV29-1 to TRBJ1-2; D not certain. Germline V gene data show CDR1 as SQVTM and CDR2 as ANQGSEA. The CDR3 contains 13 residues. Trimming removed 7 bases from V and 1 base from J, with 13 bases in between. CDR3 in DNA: TGCAGCGCCGAGGGCAGCTTTAACTATGGCTACACCTTC. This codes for CSAEGSFNYGYTF.

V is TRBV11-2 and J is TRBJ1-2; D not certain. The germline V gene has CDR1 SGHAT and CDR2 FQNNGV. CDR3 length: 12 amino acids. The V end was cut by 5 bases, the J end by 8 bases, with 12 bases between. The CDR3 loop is CASSPSGGGYTF. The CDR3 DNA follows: TGTGCCAGCAGCCCCTCCGGAGGCGGCTACACCTTC.

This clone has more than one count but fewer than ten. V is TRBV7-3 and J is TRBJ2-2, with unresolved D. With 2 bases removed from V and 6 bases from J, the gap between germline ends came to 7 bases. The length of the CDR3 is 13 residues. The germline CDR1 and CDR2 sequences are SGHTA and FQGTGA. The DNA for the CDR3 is TGTGCCAGCAGCTTAGCGCATGCCGGGGAGCTGTTTTTT. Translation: CASSLAHAGELFF. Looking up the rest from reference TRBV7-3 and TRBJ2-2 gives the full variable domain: GAGVSQTPSNKVTEKGKYVELRCDPISGHTALYWYRQSLGQGPEFLIYFQGTGAADDSGLPNDRFFAVRPEGSVSTLKIQRTERGDSAVYLCASSLAHAGELFFGEGSRLTVL.

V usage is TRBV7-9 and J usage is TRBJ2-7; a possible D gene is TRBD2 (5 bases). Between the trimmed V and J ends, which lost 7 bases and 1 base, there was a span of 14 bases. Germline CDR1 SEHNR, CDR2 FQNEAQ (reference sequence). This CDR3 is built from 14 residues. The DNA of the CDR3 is TGTGCCAGCAACCCGACTAACCTGTCCTACGAGCAGTACTTC. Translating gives CASNPTNLSYEQYF.

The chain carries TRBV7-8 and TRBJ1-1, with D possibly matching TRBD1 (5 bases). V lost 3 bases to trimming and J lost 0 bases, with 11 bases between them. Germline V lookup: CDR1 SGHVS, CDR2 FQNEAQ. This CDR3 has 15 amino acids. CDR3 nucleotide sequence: TGTGCCAGCAGCTTGACAGAGCACATGAACACTGAAGCTTTCTTT. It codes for CASSLTEHMNTEAFF. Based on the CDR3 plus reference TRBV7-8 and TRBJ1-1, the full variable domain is GAGVSQSPRYKVAKRGQDVALRCDPISGHVSLFWYQQALGQGPEFLTYFQNEAQLDKSGLPSDRFFAERPEGSVSTLKIQRTQQEDSAVYLCASSLTEHMNTEAFFGQGTRLTVV.

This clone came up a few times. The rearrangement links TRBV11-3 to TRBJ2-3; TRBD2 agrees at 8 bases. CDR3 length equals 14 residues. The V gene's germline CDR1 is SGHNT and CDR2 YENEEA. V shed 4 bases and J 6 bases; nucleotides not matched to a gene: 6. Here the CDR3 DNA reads TGTGCCAGCAGCTCCGGACTAGCAGGTGATACGCAGTATTTT. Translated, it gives CASSSGLAGDTQYF.

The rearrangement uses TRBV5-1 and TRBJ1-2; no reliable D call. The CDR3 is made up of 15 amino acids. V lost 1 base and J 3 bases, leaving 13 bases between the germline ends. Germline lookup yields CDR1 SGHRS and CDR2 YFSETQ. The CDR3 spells CASSLSRGFDYGYTF. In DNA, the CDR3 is TGCGCCAGCAGCTTGTCGCGGGGTTTTGACTATGGCTACACCTTC.